This T cell receptor (beta chain) was documented in a study of blood T cell repertoires in COVID-19. Generated by immunoSEQ multiplex PCR, the TCRdb table keeps only in-frame clones and is missing some. Counted here are approximately 260,000 clones, about 81% occurring once; the ten biggest clones make up approximately 13%. This TCR was recovered from a woman aged 55 to 70 with active or convalescent COVID-19. Material for sequencing was peripheral blood.

CDR3 nucleotides: TGTGCCAGCAGCCTGGGACAGCTCCATAATTCACCCCTCCACTTT. Its translation is CASSLGQLHNSPLHF. The genes are TRBV7-2 and TRBJ1-6; 7 nucleotides align to TRBD1. Germline CDR1 SGHTA, CDR2 FQGNSA. J lost 5 bases, V lost 5 bases, and 6 bases had no gene match. The CDR3 covers 15 residues.